Presented here are 32 T cell receptor beta chains from one specimen sequenced in a study of T cells after yellow fever vaccination. Using its own MiXCR run on the 5' RACE reads, TCRdb lists one record per CDR3 protein. The table lists about 73,000 distinct CDR3 sequences, roughly 8% of them singletons, with 41% in the top ten. The specimen comprised CD8+ T cells sorted from PBMCs, sampled on the day of the yellow fever booster vaccination. These receptors all stem from a man between 25 and 39 years old who received the YFV17D yellow fever vaccine.

The chain combines TRBV7-2 with TRBJ2-1; TRBD2 agrees at 9 bases. Germline CDR1 and CDR2: SGHTA and FQGNSA. Trimming removed 3 bases from V and 3 bases from J; junction bases left unmatched: 3. CDR3 length equals 15 residues. CDR3 coding DNA: TGTGCCAGCAGCTTTAGCGGGAGTAACTACAATGAGCAGTTCTTC. It translates to CASSFSGSNYNEQFF.

This clonotype was picked up a small number of times. The chain employs TRBV4-3 and TRBJ2-7; TRBD2 aligns across 8 bases. Germline CDR1 and CDR2: LGHNA and YSLEER. V trimming: 9 bases; J trimming: 5 bases; junction bases outside the gene matches: 6. The CDR3 runs 12 residues. This CDR3 reads CASRGGTDEQYF. The CDR3 coding sequence is TGCGCCAGTCGGGGGGGTACCGACGAGCAGTACTTC.

This sequence joins TRBV4-1 and TRBJ2-1; D perhaps matches TRBD2 (5 bases). CDR1 MGHRA and CDR2 YSYEKL come from the germline V gene. Trimming stripped 4 bases from V and 9 bases from J, with 19 bases between. The CDR3 sequence is 15 residues long. The CDR3 sequence is CASSPGLPERVEQFF. Written as DNA, the CDR3 is TGCGCCAGCAGCCCCGGACTCCCGGAGAGGGTTGAGCAGTTCTTC.

As to this clonotype: A read error may explain this, as a much larger clone is one base away. Since the CDR3 does not end with the conserved phenylalanine or tryptophan, this likely comes from a read error. The gene calls are TRBV29-1 and TRBJ2-7; unclear D gene. The V gene's germline CDR1 is SQVTM and CDR2 ANQGSEA. The CDR3 is 11 amino acids. The V end was cut by 5 bases, the J end by 1 base, with 6 bases between. The CDR3 is CSVSESYEQYL. In DNA form, the CDR3 reads TGCAGCGTTTCTGAATCCTACGAGCAGTACTTA.

The V gene is TRBV13, the J gene TRBJ2-7; D gene uncertain. V gave up 1 base and J gave up 2 bases, with 9 bases separating them. CDR3 length equals 14 residues. The germline V gene has CDR1 PRHDT and CDR2 FYEKMQ (reference sequence). Here the CDR3 reads CASSLVAGAYEQYF. Written as DNA, the CDR3 is TGTGCCAGCAGCTTAGTGGCTGGAGCCTACGAGCAGTACTTC.

This clonotype was counted only a few times. V is TRBV5-4 and J is TRBJ1-3; D ambiguous. Germline V gene lookup returns CDR1 SGHNT and CDR2 YYREEE (reference sequence). V dropped 1 base and J dropped 0 bases, with 23 bases sitting between them. CDR3 length: 20 amino acids. CDR3 region: CASSLYDSPEALRSGNTIYF. Written as DNA, the CDR3 is TGTGCCAGCAGCTTGTATGATTCCCCGGAGGCACTACGCTCTGGAAACACCATATATTTT.

The rearrangement uses TRBV7-2 and TRBJ2-5; D is unresolved. Trimming pared 5 bases from V and 2 bases from J, leaving 12 bases between. Germline CDR1 SGHTA, CDR2 FQGNSA. This CDR3 is 14 amino acids long. The CDR3 protein is CASSADAVQETQYF. The CDR3 DNA reads as TGTGCCAGCAGCGCCGACGCAGTACAAGAGACCCAGTACTTC.

This rearrangement joins TRBV2 to TRBJ2-3, with D maybe TRBD2 (6 bases). Trimming took off 6 bases at V and 0 bases at J, with 7 bases between the two ends. The CDR3 is 13 residues long. Germline V gene data show CDR1 as SNHLY and CDR2 as FYNNEI. CDR3 coding DNA: TGTGCCAGCAGGGAGGGCAGCACAGATACGCAGTATTTT. Translating gives CASREGSTDTQYF.

This clonotype was seen only a few times. The chain is built from TRBV7-2 and TRBJ1-2, with a tentative D call TRBD1 (5 bases). V gave up 5 bases and J gave up 3 bases, with 16 bases separating them. Per the germline V gene, CDR1 is SGHTA and CDR2 is FQGNSA. CDR3 length: 15 amino acids. CDR3 loop: CASSPSWGGDYGYTF. The CDR3 DNA reads as TGTGCCAGCAGCCCCTCTTGGGGGGGGGACTATGGCTACACCTTC. Using reference TRBV7-2 and TRBJ1-2 for the parts outside the CDR3, the full variable domain is GAGVSQSPSNKVTEKGKDVELRCDPISGHTALYWYRQSLGQGLEFLIYFQGNSAPDKSGLPSDRFSAERTGGSVSTLTIQRTQQEDSAVYLCASSPSWGGDYGYTFGSGTRLTVV.

In this sample, this clonotype turned up a few times. The chain has TRBV21-1 and TRBJ2-1. TRBV21-1 is listed as a pseudogene. The CDR3 runs to 18 residues. The CDR3 DNA is TGTGCCAGCAGCAAAGTCCGGTTAGAGCGGGAGTCCTACAATGAGCAGTTCTTC. Its translation: CASSKVRLERESYNEQFF.

The chain is built from TRBV7-6 and TRBJ2-3, with D unresolved. Germline lookup yields CDR1 SGHVS and CDR2 FNYEAQ. The CDR3 sequence is 18 residues long. Trimming removed 5 bases at V and 0 bases at J, with 21 bases between. The CDR3 reads CASSPYAQAYSSTDTQYF. The CDR3 DNA is TGTGCCAGCAGCCCTTACGCCCAGGCATACTCTAGCACAGATACGCAGTATTTT.

This chain links TRBV2 with TRBJ2-1; 8 nucleotides line up with TRBD2. From germline, CDR1 is SNHLY and CDR2 FYNNEI. Trimming at V came to 7 bases and at J to 7 bases, leaving 12 bases not matched to a gene. The CDR3 contains 15 residues. CDR3 region: CASKYEAGAANEQFF. The CDR3 DNA sequence: TGTGCCAGCAAGTATGAAGCGGGAGCAGCGAATGAGCAGTTCTTC.

This clonotype was observed at least ten times. V is TRBV5-1 and J is TRBJ2-2; no clear D. Germline loops: CDR1 SGHRS, CDR2 YFSETQ. The CDR3 covers 13 residues. The V end was cut by 0 bases, the J end by 3 bases, with 3 bases between. The CDR3 bases are TGCGCCAGCAGCTTGGACGACACCGGGGAGCTGTTTTTT. This sequence encodes CASSLDDTGELFF. The full variable domain, its missing parts supplied by reference TRBV5-1 and TRBJ2-2, is KAGVTQTPRYLIKTRGQQVTLSCSPISGHRSVSWYQQTPGQGLQFLFEYFSETQRNKGNFPGRFSGRQFSNSRSEMNVSTLELGDSALYLCASSLDDTGELFFGEGSRLTVL.

About this clonotype: A much larger clone lies one base from this, so it may be a read error. This chain uses TRBV7-2 with TRBJ2-7; TRBD2 matches 10 bases. The CDR3 sequence is 15 residues long. The germline V gene encodes CDR1 SGHTA and CDR2 FQGNSA. The CDR3 coding sequence is TGTGCCAGCAGCTACTCTAGCGGGAGCTCCTACGAGAAGTACTTC. It specifies CASSYSSGSSYEKYF.

V gene TRBV2 combines with J gene TRBJ2-2; the D gene is possibly TRBD1 (5 bases). The germline gives CDR1 SNHLY, CDR2 FYNNEI. This CDR3 is 15 amino acids long. V was pared by 7 bases and J by 4 bases, with 16 bases between. As DNA, the CDR3 is TGTGCCAGCATGTGGCAGGGAAGAGTCACCGGGGAGCTGTTTTTT. Translation: CASMWQGRVTGELFF.

The rearrangement links TRBV19 to TRBJ2-1; TRBD1 matches 8 bases. The germline CDR1 and CDR2 sequences are LNHDA and SQIVND (reference sequence). The CDR3 runs 18 residues. J gave up 2 bases and V 3 bases, and 12 bases lay outside the gene matches. Here the CDR3 reads CASSIHHPTGVAYNEQFF. CDR3 DNA: TGTGCCAGTAGTATCCATCACCCGACAGGGGTCGCCTACAATGAGCAGTTCTTC.

CDR3 nucleotide sequence: TGCGCCAGCAGCCAAGACAGGACAGGGAATCAGCCCCAGCATTTT. It is translated as CASSQDRTGNQPQHF. This chain uses TRBV4-3 with TRBJ1-5; 8 bases align to TRBD1. Unmatched junction bases numbered 2, after V lost 0 bases and J lost 4 bases. CDR3 size: 15 residues. The germline CDR1 and CDR2 sequences are LGHNA and YSLEER.

This clonotype was seen a few times. The V and J genes are TRBV5-5 and TRBJ1-5, with D possibly being TRBD1 (6 bases). The length of the CDR3 is 14 residues. Trimming took 4 bases from V and 0 from J, leaving 8 bases between them. Germline V gene data show CDR1 as SGHKS and CDR2 as YYEKEE (reference sequence). The CDR3 sequence is CASSQDSSNQPQHF. CDR3 nucleotides: TGTGCCAGCAGCCAGGACAGTAGCAATCAGCCCCAGCATTTT.

V is TRBV7-9 and J is TRBJ2-7; D not certain. Per germline, CDR1 SEHNR and CDR2 FQNEAQ (reference sequence). CDR3 length equals 13 residues. Deletions cut 1 base from V and 9 bases from J, with 13 bases between. The CDR3: CASSLEPLIVQYF. CDR3 in DNA: TGTGCCAGCAGCTTAGAGCCTCTGATCGTGCAGTACTTC.

This clonotype was counted only a few times. The V gene is TRBV5-1, the J gene TRBJ2-2, with D uncertain. The CDR3 sequence is 15 residues long. V was pared by 2 bases and J by 3 bases, with 11 bases between. From germline, CDR1 is SGHRS and CDR2 YFSETQ. In DNA form, the CDR3 reads TGCGCCAGCAGCTTCCCGGACCCCGACACCGGGGAGCTGTTTTTT. Protein sequence: CASSFPDPDTGELFF. The full variable domain, its missing parts supplied by reference TRBV5-1 and TRBJ2-2, is KAGVTQTPRYLIKTRGQQVTLSCSPISGHRSVSWYQQTPGQGLQFLFEYFSETQRNKGNFPGRFSGRQFSNSRSEMNVSTLELGDSALYLCASSFPDPDTGELFFGEGSRLTVL.

This clonotype has a count of ten or more. This chain joins TRBV10-1 and TRBJ2-5; possibly TRBD1 for D (6 bases). The CDR3 loop spans 13 amino acids. CDR1 WNHNN and CDR2 SYGVQD come from the germline V gene (reference sequence). Trimming shortened V by 5 bases and J by 2 bases, and 9 bases separated the two germline ends. CDR3 coding DNA: TGCGCCAGCAGTCCGGACAGACAAGAGACCCAGTACTTC. Its translation is CASSPDRQETQYF.

This clonotype was recorded many times. The chain recombines TRBV9 with TRBJ2-2, with D possibly TRBD2 on 5 matching bases. The CDR3 totals 17 residues. The germline V gene has CDR1 SGDLS and CDR2 YYNGEE. The V end lost 0 bases, the J end lost 7 bases, and 19 bases lay between the germline ends. The CDR3 DNA follows: TGTGCCAGCAGCGTAGCGTCACTAGACGGTCAGAGCGGGGAGCTGTTTTTT. This gives the protein CASSVASLDGQSGELFF.

The chain is built from TRBV6-2 or TRBV6-3 and TRBJ2-1; the D gene is possibly TRBD2 (6 bases). CDR1 and CDR2 from the germline V gene are MNHEY and SVGEGT. The CDR3 covers 15 residues. V was shortened by 0 bases and J by 2 bases, with 8 bases between the two germline ends. CDR3 sequence reads: CASSYSLAAYNEQFF. CDR3 DNA: TGTGCCAGCAGTTACTCTTTAGCGGCCTACAATGAGCAGTTCTTC.

This clonotype was found a few times. The gene calls are TRBV5-6 and TRBJ2-7; TRBD2 agrees at 9 bases. With V trimmed by 2 bases and J by 4 bases, 7 bases remained unmatched. This CDR3 is 15 amino acids long. Germline CDR1 is SGHDT and CDR2 is YYEEEE. CDR3 sequence reads: CASSLIAGDGYEQYF. As DNA, the CDR3 is TGTGCCAGCAGCTTAATAGCGGGAGACGGGTACGAGCAGTACTTC.

This clonotype was detected a few times. The chain couples TRBV12-3 or TRBV12-4 to TRBJ2-2, with D perhaps matching TRBD2 (5 bases). The CDR3 consists of 17 residues. The V end was cut by 6 bases, the J end by 7 bases, with 24 bases between. The CDR3 here is CASSTQPEEARSGELFF. The CDR3 DNA sequence: TGTGCCAGCAGCACCCAGCCTGAGGAGGCACGAAGCGGGGAGCTGTTTTTT.

The chain employs TRBV9 and TRBJ2-1, with TRBD2 matching over 14 bases. V shed 3 bases, J shed 5 bases, and the junction held 10 bases outside the gene matches. This CDR3 is built from 18 residues. Germline V gene sequence: CDR1 SGDLS, CDR2 YYNGEE. CDR3 bases: TGTGCCAGCAGCGACGGGACTAGCGGGAGAAAGATGGACAATGAGCAGTTCTTC. Protein product: CASSDGTSGRKMDNEQFF.

This clonotype was observed a few times. The rearrangement joins TRBV9 to TRBJ2-3; 15 bases map to TRBD2. The ends lost 7 bases at V and 2 bases at J; junction bases unmatched: 5. Germline V CDR1 and CDR2: SGDLS, YYNGEE. The CDR3 contains 16 residues. CDR3: CASGGLAGGHTDTQYF. CDR3 DNA sequence: TGTGCCAGCGGGGGACTAGCGGGAGGTCACACAGATACGCAGTATTTT.

The genes are TRBV5-1 and TRBJ1-2; a possible D gene is TRBD1 (6 bases). The CDR3 has 11 amino acids. The V gene's germline CDR1 is SGHRS and CDR2 YFSETQ. Trimming left V 3 bases short and J 7 bases short, with 7 bases between. The CDR3 DNA reads as TGCGCCAGCAGCTCAGGGGTTGGCTACACCTTC. As protein: CASSSGVGYTF.

This clonotype was counted between two and nine times. CDR3 nucleotides: TGTGCCAGTTCCGCGGGGGCGCCGGGCGAGCAGTACTTC. Encoded protein: CASSAGAPGEQYF. The chain recombines TRBV19 with TRBJ2-7, with TRBD2 as a possible D gene (7 bases). Germline CDR1 and CDR2: LNHDA and SQIVND (reference sequence). Trimming removed 8 bases from V and 6 bases from J, with 17 bases in between. The CDR3 runs to 13 residues.

The chain's CDR3 is CASSLGGILPSLYEQYF. The DNA of the CDR3 is TGTGCCAGCAGCTTAGGGGGAATTCTCCCCTCCCTCTACGAGCAGTACTTC. The chain employs TRBV7-9 and TRBJ2-7; D remains ambiguous. The CDR3 consists of 17 residues. Trimming took off 1 base at V and 3 bases at J, with 19 bases between the two ends. Germline loops: CDR1 SEHNR, CDR2 FQNEAQ (reference sequence).

This chain joins TRBV29-1 and TRBJ2-1; 8 bases map to TRBD1. The CDR3 covers 15 residues. Looked up from germline, CDR1 is SQVTM and CDR2 is ANQGSEA. V shed 5 bases, J shed 7 bases, and the junction held 13 bases outside the gene matches. CDR3 sequence reads: CSVSKTGAVWNEQFF. CDR3 sequence (DNA): TGCAGCGTTTCAAAGACAGGGGCCGTTTGGAATGAGCAGTTCTTC.

This chain links TRBV6-5 with TRBJ1-1; 11 bases agree with TRBD1. This CDR3 is built from 17 residues. V trimming: 2 bases; J trimming: 4 bases; junction bases outside the gene matches: 9. CDR1 and CDR2 (germline): MNHEY, SVGAGI. Here the CDR3 DNA reads TGTGCCAGCAGTTACCCGCGTACCGGGACAGGGGGCACTGAAGCTTTCTTT. It specifies CASSYPRTGTGGTEAFF.